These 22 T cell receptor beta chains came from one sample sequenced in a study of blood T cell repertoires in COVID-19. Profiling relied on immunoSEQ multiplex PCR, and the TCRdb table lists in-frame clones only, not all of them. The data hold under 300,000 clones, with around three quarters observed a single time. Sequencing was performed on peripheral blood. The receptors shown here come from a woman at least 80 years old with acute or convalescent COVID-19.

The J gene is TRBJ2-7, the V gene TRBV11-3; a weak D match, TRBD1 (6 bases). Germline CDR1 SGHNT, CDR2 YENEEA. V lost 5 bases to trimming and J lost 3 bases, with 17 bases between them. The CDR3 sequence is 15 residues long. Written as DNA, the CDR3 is TGTGCCAGCAGCCAGGGCCAGGGGAATATCTACGAGCAGTACTTC. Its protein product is CASSQGQGNIYEQYF.

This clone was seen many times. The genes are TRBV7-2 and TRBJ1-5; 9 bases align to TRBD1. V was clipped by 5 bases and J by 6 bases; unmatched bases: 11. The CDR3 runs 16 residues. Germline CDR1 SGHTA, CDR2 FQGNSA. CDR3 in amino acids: CASSVSGTGNTQPQHF. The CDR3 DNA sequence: TGTGCCAGCAGCGTATCCGGGACAGGGAATACTCAGCCCCAGCATTTT.

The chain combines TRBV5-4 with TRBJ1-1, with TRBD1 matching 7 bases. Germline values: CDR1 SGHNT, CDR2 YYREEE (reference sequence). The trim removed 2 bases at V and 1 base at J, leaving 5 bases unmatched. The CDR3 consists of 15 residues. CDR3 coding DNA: TGTGCCAGCAGCTTAGGCCAGGGGGGGAACACTGAAGCTTTCTTT. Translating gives CASSLGQGGNTEAFF.

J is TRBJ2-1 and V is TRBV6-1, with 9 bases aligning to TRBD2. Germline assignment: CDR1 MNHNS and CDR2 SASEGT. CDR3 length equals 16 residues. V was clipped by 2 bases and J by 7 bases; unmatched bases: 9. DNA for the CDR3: TGTGCCAGCAGTGAATTAGCCCTAGCGGGATCGAATGAGCAGTTCTTC. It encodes CASSELALAGSNEQFF.

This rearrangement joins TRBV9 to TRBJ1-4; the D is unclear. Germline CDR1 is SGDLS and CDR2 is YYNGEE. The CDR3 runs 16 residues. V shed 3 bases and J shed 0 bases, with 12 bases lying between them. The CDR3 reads CASSAGSTSTNEKLFF. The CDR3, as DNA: TGTGCCAGCAGCGCGGGGTCCACCTCAACTAATGAAAAACTGTTTTTT.

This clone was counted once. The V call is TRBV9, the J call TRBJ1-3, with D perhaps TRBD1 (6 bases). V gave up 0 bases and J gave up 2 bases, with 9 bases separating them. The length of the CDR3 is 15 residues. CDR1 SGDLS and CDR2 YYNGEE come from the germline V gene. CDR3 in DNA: TGTGCCAGCAGCGTAGGTGGACAGACTGGAAACACCATATATTTT. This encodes CASSVGGQTGNTIYF.

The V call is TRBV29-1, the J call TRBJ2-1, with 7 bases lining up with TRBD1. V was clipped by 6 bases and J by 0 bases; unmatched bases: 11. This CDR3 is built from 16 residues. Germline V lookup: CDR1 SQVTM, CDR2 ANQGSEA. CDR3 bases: TGCAGCGTCCGACCCACAGGGGAAAGCTCCTACAATGAGCAGTTCTTC. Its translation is CSVRPTGESSYNEQFF.

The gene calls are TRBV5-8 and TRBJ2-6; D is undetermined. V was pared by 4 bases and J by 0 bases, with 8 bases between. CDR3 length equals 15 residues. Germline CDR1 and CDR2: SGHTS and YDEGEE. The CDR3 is CASSTVGSGANVLTF. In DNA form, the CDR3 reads TGTGCCAGCAGCACAGTGGGCTCTGGGGCCAACGTCCTGACTTTC. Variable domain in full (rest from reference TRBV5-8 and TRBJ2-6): EAGVTQSPTHLIKTRGQQATLRCSPISGHTSVYWYQQALGLGLQFLLWYDEGEERNRGNFPPRFSGRQFPNYSSELNVNALELEDSALYLCASSTVGSGANVLTFGAGSRLTVL.

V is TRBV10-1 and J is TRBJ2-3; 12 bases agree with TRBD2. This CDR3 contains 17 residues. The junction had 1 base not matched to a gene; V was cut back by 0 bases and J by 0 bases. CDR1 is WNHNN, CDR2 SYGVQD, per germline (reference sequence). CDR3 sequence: CASSESGLAGSTDTQYF. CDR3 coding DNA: TGCGCCAGCAGTGAGTCGGGACTAGCGGGTAGCACAGATACGCAGTATTTT.

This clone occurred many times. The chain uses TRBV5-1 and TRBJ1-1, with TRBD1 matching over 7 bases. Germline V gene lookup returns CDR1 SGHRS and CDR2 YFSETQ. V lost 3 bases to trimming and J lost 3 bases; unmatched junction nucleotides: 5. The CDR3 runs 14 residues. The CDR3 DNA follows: TGCGCCAGCAGCTGGACAGGTGGTGACACTGAAGCTTTCTTT. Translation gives CASSWTGGDTEAFF. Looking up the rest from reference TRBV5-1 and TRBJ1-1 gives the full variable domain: KAGVTQTPRYLIKTRGQQVTLSCSPISGHRSVSWYQQTPGQGLQFLFEYFSETQRNKGNFPGRFSGRQFSNSRSEMNVSTLELGDSALYLCASSWTGGDTEAFFGQGTRLTVV.

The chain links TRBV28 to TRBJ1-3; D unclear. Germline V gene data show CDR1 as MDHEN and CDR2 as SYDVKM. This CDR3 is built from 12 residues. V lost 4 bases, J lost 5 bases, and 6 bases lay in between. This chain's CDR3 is CASSSTRNTIYF. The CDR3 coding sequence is TGTGCCAGCAGTTCCACACGAAACACCATATATTTT.

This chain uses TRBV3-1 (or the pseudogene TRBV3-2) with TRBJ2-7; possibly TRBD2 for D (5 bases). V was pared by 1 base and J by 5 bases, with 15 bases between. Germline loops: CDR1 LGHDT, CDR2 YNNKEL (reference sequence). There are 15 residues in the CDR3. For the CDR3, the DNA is TGTGCCAGCAGCCAAGTGGGAACTAGGGCCCACGAGCAGTACTTC. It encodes CASSQVGTRAHEQYF.

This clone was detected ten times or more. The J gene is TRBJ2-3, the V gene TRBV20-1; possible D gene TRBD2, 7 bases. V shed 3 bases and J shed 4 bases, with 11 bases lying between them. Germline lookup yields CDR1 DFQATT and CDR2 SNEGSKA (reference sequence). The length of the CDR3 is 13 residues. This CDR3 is CSASRGGADTQYF. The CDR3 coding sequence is TGCAGTGCTAGTAGGGGGGGCGCAGATACGCAGTATTTT.

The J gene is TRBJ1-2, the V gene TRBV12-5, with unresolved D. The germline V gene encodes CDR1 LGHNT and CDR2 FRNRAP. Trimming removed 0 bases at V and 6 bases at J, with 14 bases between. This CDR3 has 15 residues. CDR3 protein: CASGLVPNLQDGYTF. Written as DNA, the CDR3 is TGTGCTAGTGGTTTGGTACCAAATCTCCAGGATGGCTACACCTTC. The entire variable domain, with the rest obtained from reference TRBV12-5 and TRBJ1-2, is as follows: DARVTQTPRHKVTEMGQEVTMRCQPILGHNTVFWYRQTMMQGLELLAYFRNRAPLDDSGMPKDRFSAEMPDATLATLKIQPSEPRDSAVYFCASGLVPNLQDGYTFGSGTRLTVV.

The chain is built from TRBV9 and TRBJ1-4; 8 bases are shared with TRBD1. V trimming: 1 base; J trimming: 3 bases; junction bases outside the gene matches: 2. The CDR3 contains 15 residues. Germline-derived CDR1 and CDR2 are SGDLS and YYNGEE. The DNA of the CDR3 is TGTGCCAGCAGCGTACAGGGGGCAGCTAATGAAAAACTGTTTTTT. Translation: CASSVQGAANEKLFF.

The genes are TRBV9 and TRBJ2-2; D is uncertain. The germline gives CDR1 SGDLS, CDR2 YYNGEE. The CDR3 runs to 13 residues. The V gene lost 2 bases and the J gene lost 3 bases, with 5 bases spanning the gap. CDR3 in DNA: TGTGCCAGCAGCGTGCAGTACACCGGGGAGCTGTTTTTT. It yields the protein CASSVQYTGELFF.

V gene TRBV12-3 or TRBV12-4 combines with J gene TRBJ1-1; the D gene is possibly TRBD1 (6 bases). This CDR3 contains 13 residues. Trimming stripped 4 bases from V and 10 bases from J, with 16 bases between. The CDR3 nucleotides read TGTGCCAGCAGTTACTTAGCAGGGGTTTCAGCTTTCTTT. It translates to CASSYLAGVSAFF.

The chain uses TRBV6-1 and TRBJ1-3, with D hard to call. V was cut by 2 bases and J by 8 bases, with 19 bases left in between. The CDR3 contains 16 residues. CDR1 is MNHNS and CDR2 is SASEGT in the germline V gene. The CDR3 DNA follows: TGTGCCAGCAGTGAATGGAAGGGAGGTAGGCGCGACACCATATATTTT. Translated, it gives CASSEWKGGRRDTIYF.

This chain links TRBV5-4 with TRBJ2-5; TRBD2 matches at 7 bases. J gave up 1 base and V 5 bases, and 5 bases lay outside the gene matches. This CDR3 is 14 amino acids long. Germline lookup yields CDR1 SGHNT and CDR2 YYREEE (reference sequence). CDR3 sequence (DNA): TGTGCCAGCAGTTTCCCGGGAGGCCAAGAGACCCAGTACTTC. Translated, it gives CASSFPGGQETQYF. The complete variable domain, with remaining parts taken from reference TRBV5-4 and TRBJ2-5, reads ETGVTQSPTHLIKTRGQQVTLRCSSQSGHNTVSWYQQALGQGPQFIFQYYREEENGRGNFPPRFSGLQFPNYSSELNVNALELDDSALYLCASSFPGGQETQYFGPGTRLLVL.

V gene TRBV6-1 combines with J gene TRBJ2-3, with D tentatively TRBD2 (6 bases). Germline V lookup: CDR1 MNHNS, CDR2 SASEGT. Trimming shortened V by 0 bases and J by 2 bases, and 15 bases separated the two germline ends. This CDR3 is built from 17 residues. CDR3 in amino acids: CASSEARGGPVTDTQYF. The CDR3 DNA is TGTGCCAGCAGTGAAGCTCGGGGAGGACCGGTCACAGATACGCAGTATTTT.

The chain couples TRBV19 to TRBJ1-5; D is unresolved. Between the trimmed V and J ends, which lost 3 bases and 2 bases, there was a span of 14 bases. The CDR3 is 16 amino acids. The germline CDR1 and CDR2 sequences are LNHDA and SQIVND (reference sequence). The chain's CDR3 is CASSIFPPGGNQPQHF. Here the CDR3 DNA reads TGTGCCAGTAGTATCTTCCCGCCGGGAGGCAATCAGCCCCAGCATTTT.

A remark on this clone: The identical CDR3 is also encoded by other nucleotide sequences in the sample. The CDR3 DNA reads as TGTGCCAGCAGCTTGGGCAGGGGGGAGCAGTACTTC. Its translation: CASSLGRGEQYF. This rearrangement joins TRBV7-9 to TRBJ2-7; 7 nucleotides line up with TRBD1. The CDR3 contains 12 residues. CDR1 is SEHNR and CDR2 is FQNEAQ in the germline V gene (reference sequence). Germline trimming cut 3 bases from V and 7 bases from J; bases unmatched to any gene: 3.